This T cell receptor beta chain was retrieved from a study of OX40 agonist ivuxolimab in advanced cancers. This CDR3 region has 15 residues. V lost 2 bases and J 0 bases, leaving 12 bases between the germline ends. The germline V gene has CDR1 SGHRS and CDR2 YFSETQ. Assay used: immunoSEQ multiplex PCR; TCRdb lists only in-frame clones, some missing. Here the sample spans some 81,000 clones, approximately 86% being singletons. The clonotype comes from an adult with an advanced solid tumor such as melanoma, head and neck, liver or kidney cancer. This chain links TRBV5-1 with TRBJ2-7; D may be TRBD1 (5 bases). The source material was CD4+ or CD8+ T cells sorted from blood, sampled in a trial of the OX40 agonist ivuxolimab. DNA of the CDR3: TGCGCCAGCAGCTTTCGGCCAGGGAACTCCTACGAGCAGTACTTC. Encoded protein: CASSFRPGNSYEQYF.